This section outlines one TCR beta chain sequence together with its context. The germline gives CDR1 MDHEN, CDR2 SYDVKM. V was pared by 3 bases and J by 1 base, with 7 bases between. There are 14 residues in the CDR3. This sample was included in a study of CD8 T cells in Susac syndrome. Reverse transcription used about 0.5 to 1 ug RNA and random hexamers. TCRdb recomputed calls from the immunoSEQ multiplex PCR reads with MiXCR, one row per CDR3 protein. Of 55,000 to 75,000 distinct CDR3 sequences in the sample, 93% are singletons; the top ten hold over 0.12%. Sequencing was done on a sample of CD4+ T cells from PBMCs. The rearrangement links TRBV28 to TRBJ1-5, with D uncertain. The clonotype originates from a human donor with Susac syndrome. The CDR3 DNA sequence: TGTGCCAGCAGTTTCTCCAGGAGCAATCAGCCCCAGCATTTT. This sequence encodes CASSFSRSNQPQHF.